These 30 T cell receptor beta chains came from one sample sequenced in a study of shared clonotypes between healthy human individuals. Profiled with immunoSEQ multiplex PCR; TCRdb holds only in-frame clones, not every one. The sample holds roughly 660,000 clones, less than 95% seen once. The sample comprised memory CD8+ T cells from PBMCs. The subset was: CD45RO+ cells pooled with CCR7-negative TemRA cells. Every receptor here comes from a man younger than 30 in good health. Some clones in this sample may be carry-over from other donors' samples.

In its sample, this clone was seen once. The rearrangement joins TRBV7-6 to TRBJ2-7, with TRBD1 matching over 11 bases. Germline V gene sequence: CDR1 SGHVS, CDR2 FNYEAQ. This CDR3 comprises 17 residues. Trimming cost V 2 bases and J 6 bases; bases outside gene matches: 12. CDR3 nucleotides: TGTGCCAGCAGCTTAACCTCCCCGGGACAGGGGGGGATCGAGCAGTACTTC. Protein: CASSLTSPGQGGIEQYF.

The chain couples TRBV6-1 to TRBJ2-7; D assignment may be TRBD1 or TRBD2 (5 bases each). Germline V CDR1 and CDR2: MNHNS, SASEGT. The CDR3 has 15 amino acids. V was trimmed by 8 bases and J by 3 bases, leaving 20 bases between them. The CDR3 region is CASGVDWGSNYEQYF. CDR3 DNA sequence: TGTGCCAGCGGGGTGGACTGGGGCTCTAACTACGAGCAGTACTTC.

The V call is TRBV6-5, the J call TRBJ2-7; 11 bases map to TRBD1. Germline V CDR1 and CDR2: MNHEY, SVGAGI. The ends lost 4 bases at V and 6 bases at J; junction bases unmatched: 11. The CDR3 extends over 16 amino acids. Written as DNA, the CDR3 is TGTGCCAGCAGTTCTCTGGCCGGGACAGGGGGTGCCGAGCAGTACTTC. Translation: CASSSLAGTGGAEQYF.

The V call is TRBV19, the J call TRBJ2-7; TRBD2 matches at 11 bases. Trimming removed 5 bases from V and 5 bases from J; junction bases left unmatched: 11. The germline gives CDR1 LNHDA, CDR2 SQIVND (reference sequence). This CDR3 region has 16 residues. Here the CDR3 DNA reads TGTGCCAGTAGTCCCGATCTAGCGGGAGGTAATCACGAGCAGTACTTC. Protein product: CASSPDLAGGNHEQYF. The full variable domain, its missing parts supplied by reference TRBV19 and TRBJ2-7, is DGGITQSPKYLFRKEGQNVTLSCEQNLNHDAMYWYRQDPGQGLRLIYYSQIVNDFQKGDIAEGYSVSREKKESFPLTVTSAQKNPTAFYLCASSPDLAGGNHEQYFGPGTRLTVT.

The chain is built from TRBV11-2 and TRBJ2-1; no firm D call. The germline CDR1 and CDR2 sequences are SGHAT and FQNNGV. The CDR3 totals 14 residues. V shed 0 bases and J shed 8 bases, with 11 bases lying between them. CDR3 loop: CASSLDSPRDEQFF. The CDR3 nucleotides read TGTGCCAGCAGCTTAGATTCGCCCAGAGATGAGCAGTTCTTC.

This sequence joins TRBV27 and TRBJ1-2; TRBD1 matches 8 bases. From germline, CDR1 is MNHEY and CDR2 SMNVEV (reference sequence). This CDR3 has 16 amino acids. After removal of 4 bases from V and 3 bases from J, the junction contained 10 bases not matched to a gene. The CDR3 DNA is TGTGCCAGCAGTTCCGAGCGGACAGGGTACGACTATGGCTACACCTTC. As protein: CASSSERTGYDYGYTF.

V is TRBV27 and J is TRBJ2-7; the D is unclear. The CDR3 extends over 13 amino acids. Germline CDR1 and CDR2: MNHEY and SMNVEV (reference sequence). Trimming pared 5 bases from V and 7 bases from J, leaving 15 bases between. The CDR3: CASSLRQAGEQYF. The CDR3 nucleotides are TGTGCCAGCAGTCTCCGGCAGGCTGGGGAGCAGTACTTC.

The chain has TRBV5-1 and TRBJ1-2; D is perhaps TRBD1 (5 bases). Trimming removed 1 base at V and 3 bases at J, with 16 bases between. From germline, CDR1 is SGHRS and CDR2 YFSETQ. The CDR3 is made up of 16 amino acids. Here the CDR3 reads CASSLWPGEEDYGYTF. The CDR3 DNA reads as TGCGCCAGCAGCTTGTGGCCGGGGGAGGAGGACTATGGCTACACCTTC.

This clone was seen a few times. The rearrangement joins TRBV4-1 to TRBJ2-1; TRBD2 agrees at 14 bases. CDR3 length equals 16 residues. CDR1 is MGHRA, CDR2 YSYEKL, per germline. The trim removed 6 bases at V and 2 bases at J, leaving 3 bases unmatched. Here the CDR3 DNA reads TGCGCCAGCAGTCGACTAGCGGGAGGGCCCTACAATGAGCAGTTCTTC. Translation: CASSRLAGGPYNEQFF.

The V and J genes are TRBV27 and TRBJ1-5, with TRBD1 matching 9 bases. Germline V gene lookup returns CDR1 MNHEY and CDR2 SMNVEV (reference sequence). The CDR3 consists of 18 residues. V lost 4 bases to trimming and J lost 6 bases; unmatched junction nucleotides: 16. DNA of the CDR3: TGTGCCAGCAGTTCCCGGACAGGGGTCGTCGAGGTGGGTCAGCCCCAGCATTTT. Protein sequence: CASSSRTGVVEVGQPQHF.

The rearrangement links TRBV19 to TRBJ1-2; 7 bases line up with TRBD1. The germline V gene has CDR1 LNHDA and CDR2 SQIVND (reference sequence). V was pared by 5 bases and J by 2 bases, with 8 bases of the junction left unmatched. The CDR3 loop spans 15 amino acids. The CDR3 region is CASSPRTGDNYGYTF. The CDR3 DNA sequence: TGTGCCAGTAGTCCCCGAACAGGGGACAACTATGGCTACACCTTC.

J is TRBJ1-1 and V is TRBV4-1, with 7 bases that match TRBD1. The junction had 9 bases not matched to a gene; V was cut back by 4 bases and J by 1 base. The CDR3 extends over 16 amino acids. Germline V gene sequence: CDR1 MGHRA, CDR2 YSYEKL. CDR3 coding DNA: TGCGCCAGCAGCCTCGGGACAGTGTTAGAGAACACTGAAGCTTTCTTT. This gives the protein CASSLGTVLENTEAFF.

The chain uses TRBV7-2 and TRBJ1-2; D might be TRBD1 (5 bases). The V and J ends lost 4 bases and 10 bases respectively, with 19 bases between them. Germline V CDR1 and CDR2: SGHTA, FQGNSA. The CDR3 covers 14 residues. The CDR3 DNA reads as TGTGCCAGCAGCTCAATGACCGGGCCGACAGACTACACCTTC. It is translated as CASSSMTGPTDYTF.

The genes are TRBV9 and TRBJ1-3; D not resolved. CDR3 size: 17 residues. V lost 0 bases, J lost 4 bases, and 17 bases lay in between. Germline CDR1 reads SGDLS; CDR2 reads YYNGEE. As DNA, the CDR3 is TGTGCCAGCAGCGTAGGGTTCCGGGTGTCCACAGGAAACACCATATATTTT. Protein: CASSVGFRVSTGNTIYF. Combining the CDR3 with reference TRBV9 and TRBJ1-3 gives the whole variable domain DSGVTQTPKHLITATGQRVTLRCSPRSGDLSVYWYQQSLDQGLQFLIQYYNGEERAKGNILERFSAQQFPDLHSELNLSSLELGDSALYFCASSVGFRVSTGNTIYFGEGSWLTVV.

The gene calls are TRBV6-4 and TRBJ2-1, with 8 bases lining up with TRBD1. V lost 2 bases to trimming and J lost 8 bases; unmatched junction nucleotides: 11. The CDR3 spans 16 residues. From germline, CDR1 is MRHNA and CDR2 SNTAGT. CDR3 residues: CASSDTGQGGGHEQFF. CDR3 sequence (DNA): TGTGCCAGCAGTGACACAGGACAGGGAGGAGGTCATGAGCAGTTCTTC.

The rearrangement joins TRBV19 to TRBJ2-7; perhaps TRBD1 as D (7 bases). The CDR3 loop spans 16 amino acids. CDR1 is LNHDA and CDR2 is SQIVND in the germline V gene (reference sequence). The V and J ends lost 2 bases and 1 base respectively, with 15 bases between them. The CDR3 region is CASSIKAGGISYEQYF. The CDR3 coding sequence is TGTGCCAGTAGTATAAAGGCAGGGGGGATATCCTACGAGCAGTACTTC.

The chain is built from TRBV28 and TRBJ2-5; D is undetermined. This CDR3 has 13 amino acids. CDR1 and CDR2 (germline): MDHEN, SYDVKM. V lost 10 bases and J 2 bases, leaving 14 bases between the germline ends. CDR3 sequence reads: CATSSIRQETQYF. CDR3 nucleotide sequence: TGTGCCACCTCATCGATTAGACAAGAGACCCAGTACTTC. Full variable domain (missing parts from reference TRBV28 and TRBJ2-5): DVKVTQSSRYLVKRTGEKVFLECVQDMDHENMFWYRQDPGLGLRLIYFSYDVKMKEKGDIPEGYSVSREKKERFSLILESASTNQTSMYLCATSSIRQETQYFGPGTRLLVL.

This chain joins TRBV27 and TRBJ2-7; D not certain. Trimming pared 2 bases from V and 3 bases from J, leaving 8 bases between. The germline V gene has CDR1 MNHEY and CDR2 SMNVEV (reference sequence). This CDR3 has 13 residues. CDR3 bases: TGTGCCAGCAGTTTAGAGGCAGGCTACGAGCAGTACTTC. This gives the protein CASSLEAGYEQYF.

This chain joins TRBV5-1 and TRBJ2-7, with D perhaps TRBD2 (6 bases). In germline, CDR1 is SGHRS, CDR2 YFSETQ. V lost 0 bases, J lost 3 bases, and 13 bases lay in between. The CDR3 totals 15 residues. CDR3 coding DNA: TGCGCCAGCAGCTTGGACCCGGGGGTGTACTACGAGCAGTACTTC. It encodes CASSLDPGVYYEQYF.

The CDR3 spells CASSLGTLPEQFF. In DNA, the CDR3 is TGCGCCAGCAGTTTAGGGACCCTCCCTGAGCAGTTCTTC. V gene TRBV5-1 combines with J gene TRBJ2-1, with D perhaps given as TRBD1 or TRBD2 (5 bases each). Trimming took off 5 bases at V and 9 bases at J, with 15 bases between the two ends. The germline V gene has CDR1 SGHRS and CDR2 YFSETQ. CDR3 length: 13 amino acids.

The chain combines TRBV7-2 with TRBJ2-4; D remains ambiguous. Trimming cost V 1 base and J 13 bases, with 11 bases left between them. The CDR3 spans 12 residues. Germline V gene sequence: CDR1 SGHTA, CDR2 FQGNSA. The CDR3 here is CASSLDGSKQYF. As DNA, the CDR3 is TGTGCCAGCAGCTTAGATGGGTCTAAGCAGTACTTC.

The gene calls are TRBV27 and TRBJ1-1, with TRBD1 matching over 7 bases. The J segment lost 5 bases and the V segment lost 3 bases, leaving 3 bases of the junction unmatched. The length of the CDR3 is 13 residues. Germline CDR1 and CDR2: MNHEY and SMNVEV (reference sequence). CDR3 DNA sequence: TGTGCCAGCAGTTTTCTCAGGGGGACTGAAGCTTTCTTT. It codes for CASSFLRGTEAFF.

The CDR3 is CASSLARNQQFF. Written as DNA, the CDR3 is TGTGCCAGCAGCTTAGCAAGGAATCAGCAGTTCTTC. This sequence joins TRBV7-9 and TRBJ2-1; D not resolved. V lost 0 bases and J lost 11, with 8 bases in between. Germline-derived CDR1 and CDR2 are SEHNR and FQNEAQ (reference sequence). The CDR3 is 12 residues long. Based on the CDR3 plus reference TRBV7-9 and TRBJ2-1, the full variable domain is DTGVSQNPRHKITKRGQNVTFRCDPISEHNRLYWYRQTLGQGPEFLTYFQNEAQLEKSRLLSDRFSAERPKGSFSTLEIQRTEQGDSAMYLCASSLARNQQFFGPGTRLTVL.

For the CDR3, the DNA is TGTGCCAGCAGCTTAGGGGCGGGGATCTCCTACGAGCAGTACTTC. It translates to CASSLGAGISYEQYF. The chain carries TRBV7-7 and TRBJ2-7; a possible D gene is TRBD2 (6 bases). Germline V gene lookup returns CDR1 SSHAT and CDR2 FNYEAQ (reference sequence). CDR3 length equals 15 residues. The V gene lost 1 base and the J gene lost 0 bases, with 10 bases spanning the gap.

This clone was seen once. Germline is not matched at one junction end, which may reflect a read error. The chain uses TRBV2 and TRBJ1-2, with D possibly matching TRBD1 (5 bases). Germline CDR1 and CDR2: SNHLY and FYNNEI. The CDR3 totals 12 residues. The CDR3 loop reads CASRELPRDDCF. The CDR3, as DNA: TGTGCCAGCAGGGAACTTCCCCGGGACGACTGTTTC.

The chain uses TRBV12-5 and TRBJ1-1; D might be TRBD1 (5 bases). CDR1 and CDR2 from the germline V gene are LGHNT and FRNRAP. The CDR3 length is 17 residues. Between the trimmed V and J ends, which lost 1 base and 1 base, there was a span of 16 bases. The CDR3 region has the DNA TGTGCTAGTGGTTTGGACCCTGTGGGGGTCGGGAACACTGAAGCTTTCTTT. Its translation: CASGLDPVGVGNTEAFF.

In this sample, this clone turned up once. The J gene is TRBJ2-7, the V gene TRBV29-1; the D is unclear. The germline V gene encodes CDR1 SQVTM and CDR2 ANQGSEA. CDR3 length equals 12 residues. Trimming left V 6 bases short and J 4 bases short, with 13 bases between. CDR3 nucleotide sequence: TGCAGCGTAATGGCAGATATGTACGAGCAGTACTTC. This gives the protein CSVMADMYEQYF.

The rearrangement joins TRBV13 to TRBJ2-7; the D call may be TRBD1 or TRBD2 (5 bases each). Germline-derived CDR1 and CDR2 are PRHDT and FYEKMQ (reference sequence). Trimming pared 7 bases from V and 6 bases from J, leaving 19 bases between. The CDR3 has 14 amino acids. CDR3 region: CASTTLGPAGEQYF. Written as DNA, the CDR3 is TGTGCCAGCACCACCCTGGGGCCGGCGGGCGAGCAGTACTTC.

The chain is built from TRBV28 and TRBJ1-1; tentative D call: TRBD1 (5 bases). V lost 3 bases and J 4 bases, leaving 21 bases between the germline ends. This CDR3 has 17 amino acids. From germline, CDR1 is MDHEN and CDR2 SYDVKM. This chain's CDR3 is CASSFFALQAGSTEAFF. The CDR3 DNA is TGTGCCAGCAGTTTTTTTGCCCTACAGGCAGGGAGCACTGAAGCTTTCTTT.

The chain couples TRBV27 to TRBJ1-2, with 9 bases identical to TRBD1. With 8 bases clipped from V and 8 bases from J, the junction kept 18 bases outside the gene matches. Per germline, CDR1 MNHEY and CDR2 SMNVEV (reference sequence). The CDR3 spans 16 residues. CDR3 residues: CASGSNRGLRLRGYTF. CDR3 in DNA: TGTGCCAGCGGCTCAAACAGGGGGCTTCGGTTAAGAGGCTACACCTTC.